This TCR beta chain was profiled in a study of blood T cells in healthy people across ages. Study-wide context: Researchers report that template switching captured about one barcoded beta molecule per two T cells.

Through a sample-barcoded 5' primer and a J-beta primer mix, a second PCR was run for roughly 7 to 11 cycles. TCRdb passed the 5' RACE reads through MiXCR, listing each CDR3 protein once. This repertoire shows some 1,500,000 distinct CDR3 sequences, 35% to 45% found once; its top ten account for about 4%. The TCR originated in a young woman in good health. Input material: blood.

CDR3 DNA: TGCGCCAGCAGTCAAAAGCGGGAGCCTTTCGACCTAGAGACCCAGTACTTC. Protein: CASSQKREPFDLETQYF. The chain joins TRBV23-1 to TRBJ2-5; 8 bases are shared with TRBD2. TRBV23-1 qualifies as an ORF whose function is uncertain. V dropped 2 bases and J dropped 4; count of bases not matched to a gene: 12. The CDR3 is 17 residues long.